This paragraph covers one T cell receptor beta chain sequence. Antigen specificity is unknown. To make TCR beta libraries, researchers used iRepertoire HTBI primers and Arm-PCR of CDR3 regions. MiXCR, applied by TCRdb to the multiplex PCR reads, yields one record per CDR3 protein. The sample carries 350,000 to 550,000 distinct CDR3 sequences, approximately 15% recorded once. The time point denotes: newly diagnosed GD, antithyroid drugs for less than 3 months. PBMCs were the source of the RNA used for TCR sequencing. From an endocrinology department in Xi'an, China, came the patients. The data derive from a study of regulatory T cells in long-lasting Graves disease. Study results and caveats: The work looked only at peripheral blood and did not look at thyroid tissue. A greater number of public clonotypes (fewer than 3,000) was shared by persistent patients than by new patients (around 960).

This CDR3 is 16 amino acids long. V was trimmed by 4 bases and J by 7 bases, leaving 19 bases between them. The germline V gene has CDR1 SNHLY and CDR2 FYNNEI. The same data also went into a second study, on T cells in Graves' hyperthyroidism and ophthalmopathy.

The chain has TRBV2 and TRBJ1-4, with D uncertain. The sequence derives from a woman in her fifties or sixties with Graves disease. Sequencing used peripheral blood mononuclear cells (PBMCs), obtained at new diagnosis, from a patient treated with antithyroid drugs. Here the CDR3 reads CASSVMGFRSGEKLFF. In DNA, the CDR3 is TGTGCCAGCAGTGTAATGGGGTTCCGGTCTGGTGAAAAACTGTTTTTT.